This TCR beta chain is drawn from a study of shared clonotypes between healthy human individuals. General study findings and limits: Non-shared clonotypes had lower generation probabilities than those shared by all four donors.

Details on this clone: What it binds is unknown.

Once extracted for a subset, genomic DNA was divided evenly among several immunoSEQ plates. Per the authors' pipeline: Filtering differed since immunoSEQ provided only junctions, with no quality scores. Data came from immunoSEQ multiplex PCR; TCRdb stores just in-frame clones and leaves some out. The DNA gave D and trimming, while V, J and clone size come from that table. The table lists roughly 1.5 million clones, 95% to 99% of them singletons. Germline V CDR1 and CDR2: MNHEY, SMNVEV (reference sequence). This CDR3 contains 17 residues. V was pared by 5 bases and J by 4 bases, with 23 bases between. The CD4+ fraction was divided into a CD45RA+ naive subset and a CD45RA-negative memory subset.

This clonotype originated in a man aged 25 to 40 in good health. The rearrangement uses TRBV27 and TRBJ1-2, with unresolved D. Sequenced: naive CD4+ T cells sorted from blood. Subset in this sample: CD45RA+ positively selected. CDR3 sequence: CASSAWVGATIFYGYTF. CDR3 nucleotide sequence: TGTGCCAGCAGTGCCTGGGTGGGAGCAACAATTTTCTATGGCTACACCTTC.